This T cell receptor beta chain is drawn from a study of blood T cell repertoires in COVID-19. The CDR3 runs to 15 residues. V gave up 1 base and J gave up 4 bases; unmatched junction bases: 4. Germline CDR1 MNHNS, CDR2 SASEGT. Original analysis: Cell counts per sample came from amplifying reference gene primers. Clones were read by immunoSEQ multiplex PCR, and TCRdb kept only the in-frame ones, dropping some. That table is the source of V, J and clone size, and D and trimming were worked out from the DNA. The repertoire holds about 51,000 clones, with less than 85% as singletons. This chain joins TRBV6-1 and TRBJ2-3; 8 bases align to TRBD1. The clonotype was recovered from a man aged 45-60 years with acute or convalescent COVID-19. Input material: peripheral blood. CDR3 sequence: CASSEVGQGPDTQYF. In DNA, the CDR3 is TGTGCCAGCAGTGAAGTAGGACAGGGACCAGATACGCAGTATTTT.